These 10 T cell receptor beta chains came from one sample sequenced in a study of blood T cell repertoires in COVID-19. Sequencing used immunoSEQ multiplex PCR; TCRdb keeps in-frame clones, though not all of them. The data show approximately 230,000 clones, with about 89% seen just once and 3.5% to 5% held by the top ten. Specimen: PBMCs or T cells enriched from blood (not recorded which). The source is a woman aged 25 to 39 who had recovered from COVID-19.

The chain has TRBV2 and TRBJ1-1; D unresolved. V was cut by 8 bases and J by 3 bases, with 10 bases left in between. This CDR3 is 12 amino acids long. Germline CDR1 and CDR2: SNHLY and FYNNEI. CDR3 residues: CASLSLDTEAFF. DNA of the CDR3: TGTGCCAGCTTGTCACTGGACACTGAAGCTTTCTTT.

In this sample, this clone turned up a few times. The J gene is TRBJ1-1, the V gene TRBV11-3, with a possible D match to TRBD1 (5 bases). Trimming took 5 bases from V and 5 from J, leaving 21 bases between them. Germline CDR1 and CDR2: SGHNT and YENEEA. The CDR3 contains 16 residues. Here the CDR3 reads CASSTANGGVGTEAFF. The DNA of the CDR3 is TGTGCCAGCAGCACCGCGAATGGAGGGGTCGGAACTGAAGCTTTCTTT.

This clone was counted once. The chain carries TRBV30 and TRBJ2-3; 10 nucleotides line up with TRBD2. The CDR3 runs 16 residues. J lost 4 bases, V lost 5 bases, and 12 bases had no gene match. Per the germline V gene, CDR1 is GTSNPN and CDR2 is SVGIG (reference sequence). CDR3 protein: CAWGGASGRGADTQYF. The CDR3 region has the DNA TGTGCCTGGGGCGGTGCTAGCGGGAGAGGAGCAGATACGCAGTATTTT.

The chain is built from TRBV7-9 and TRBJ2-1; tentatively, D is TRBD1 (5 bases). V was shortened by 4 bases and J by 0 bases, with 13 bases between the two germline ends. This CDR3 has 16 amino acids. The germline V gene has CDR1 SEHNR and CDR2 FQNEAQ (reference sequence). The CDR3: CASSSLLDSSYNEQFF. The CDR3 DNA is TGTGCCAGCAGCTCCCTCCTCGACAGCTCCTACAATGAGCAGTTCTTC. Supplemented by reference TRBV7-9 and TRBJ2-1, the full variable domain reads DTGVSQNPRHKITKRGQNVTFRCDPISEHNRLYWYRQTLGQGPEFLTYFQNEAQLEKSRLLSDRFSAERPKGSFSTLEIQRTEQGDSAMYLCASSSLLDSSYNEQFFGPGTRLTVL.

CDR3 sequence reads: CASCPTGSYYGYTF. The CDR3 region has the DNA TGTGCCAGCTGCCCCACAGGGAGTTACTATGGCTACACCTTC. The chain has TRBV27 and TRBJ1-2; possibly TRBD1 for D (6 bases). With 8 bases removed from V and 3 bases from J, the gap between germline ends came to 16 bases. Germline CDR1 MNHEY, CDR2 SMNVEV (reference sequence). The CDR3 covers 14 residues.

The chain links TRBV4-3 to TRBJ2-7, with D perhaps TRBD1 (6 bases). Trimming pared 1 base from V and 0 bases from J, leaving 13 bases between. The CDR3 contains 16 residues. Germline V CDR1 and CDR2: LGHNA, YSLEER. The CDR3 DNA is TGCGCCAGCAGCCAAGGGAGCAGGGGCCTCTCCTACGAGCAGTACTTC. Amino acids: CASSQGSRGLSYEQYF.

The rearrangement joins TRBV9 to TRBJ2-7, with D hard to call. The germline gives CDR1 SGDLS, CDR2 YYNGEE. V was shortened by 4 bases and J by 3 bases, with 14 bases between the two germline ends. The CDR3 totals 14 residues. The CDR3 sequence: CASSPGFLGYEQYF. CDR3 sequence (DNA): TGTGCCAGCAGCCCCGGGTTTCTGGGCTACGAGCAGTACTTC.

The V gene is TRBV28, the J gene TRBJ2-1, with 7 bases that match TRBD2. The CDR3 has 15 residues. CDR1 is MDHEN, CDR2 SYDVKM, per germline. The J segment lost 5 bases and the V segment lost 1 base, leaving 5 bases of the junction unmatched. CDR3 residues: CASSLSSSGHNEQFF. The CDR3 region has the DNA TGTGCCAGCAGTTTATCTTCTAGCGGTCACAATGAGCAGTTCTTC.

The chain combines TRBV3-1 (or the pseudogene TRBV3-2) with TRBJ2-7; D ambiguous. Germline CDR1 LGHDT, CDR2 YNNKEL (reference sequence). V gave up 0 bases and J gave up 4 bases, with 10 bases separating them. This CDR3 contains 14 residues. CDR3 bases: TGTGCCAGCAGCCAAGACACCTACTCATACGAGCAGTACTTC. Translating gives CASSQDTYSYEQYF.

Only one count was recorded for this clone. The J gene is TRBJ2-4, the V gene TRBV28; tentative D call: TRBD2 (5 bases). The CDR3 is made up of 15 amino acids. From germline, CDR1 is MDHEN and CDR2 SYDVKM. Trimming cost V 6 bases and J 0 bases, with 12 bases left between them. CDR3 residues: CASRPAGLAKNIQYF. The DNA of the CDR3 is TGTGCCAGCAGACCGGCGGGTCTAGCCAAAAACATTCAGTACTTC.